This passage covers 10 T cell receptor beta chains from one sample sequenced in a study of shared clonotypes between healthy human individuals. The protocol was immunoSEQ multiplex PCR, while the TCRdb copy is restricted to in-frame clones and leaves out a portion. Of approximately 500,000 clones listed, almost 80% are singletons. Sequencing was done on a sample of PBMCs. The source of these receptors is a woman between 35 and 50 years old in good health. Some clones in this sample may be carry-over from other donors' samples.

This chain links TRBV7-6 with TRBJ2-1, with a tentative D call TRBD2 (5 bases). Germline-derived CDR1 and CDR2 are SGHVS and FNYEAQ. The CDR3 runs 15 residues. Trimming took 5 bases from V and 5 from J, leaving 16 bases between them. Written as DNA, the CDR3 is TGTGCCAGCAGCCTCGGGGTTGGGTATGACAATGAGCAGTTCTTC. This codes for CASSLGVGYDNEQFF.

Remarks on this clone: This may come from a read error, since a much larger clone is one base off. This chain connects TRBV7-3 to TRBJ2-3; 13 bases line up with TRBD2. The CDR3 spans 15 residues. The germline CDR1 and CDR2 sequences are SGHTA and FQGTGA. J was trimmed by 4 bases and V by 5 bases; bases with no gene match: 3. The CDR3 DNA is TGTGCCAGCAGCCGGACTAGCGGGAGTCCAGATACGCAGTATTTT. This encodes CASSRTSGSPDTQYF.

This chain connects TRBV18 to TRBJ2-5, with 8 bases aligning to TRBD2. Per the germline V gene, CDR1 is KGHSH and CDR2 is LQKENI. The V and J ends lost 7 bases and 1 base, in that order; junction bases with no gene match: 5. The CDR3 has 14 amino acids. The DNA of the CDR3 is TGTGCCAGCTACGGGACTAGGGGCCAAGAGACCCAGTACTTC. Protein product: CASYGTRGQETQYF. Drawing the rest from reference TRBV18 and TRBJ2-5, the complete variable domain is NAGVMQNPRHLVRRRGQEARLRCSPMKGHSHVYWYRQLPEEGLKFMVYLQKENIIDESGMPKERFSAEFPKEGPSILRIQQVVRGDSAAYFCASYGTRGQETQYFGPGTRLLVL.

Here the CDR3 reads CASSLVWDAPYEQYF. In DNA, the CDR3 is TGTGCCAGCAGCTTAGTGTGGGATGCCCCCTACGAGCAGTACTTC. The genes are TRBV11-2 and TRBJ2-5, with D uncertain. The DNA end is more similar to TRBJ2-7, so the J call may be wrong. Germline assignment: CDR1 SGHAT and CDR2 FQNNGV. The CDR3 contains 15 residues.

The V and J genes are TRBV7-3 and TRBJ2-1; TRBD1 aligns across 9 bases. With 4 bases clipped from V and 7 bases from J, the junction kept 14 bases outside the gene matches. This CDR3 spans 17 amino acids. The germline V gene encodes CDR1 SGHTA and CDR2 FQGTGA. This chain's CDR3 is CASSSRPPGQGMNEQFF. The CDR3 DNA follows: TGTGCCAGCAGCTCTCGCCCTCCGGGACAGGGTATGAATGAGCAGTTCTTC.

The CDR3 spells CASSLSGTGDYEQYF. In DNA, the CDR3 is TGCGCCAGCAGCTTGTCTGGGACAGGGGACTACGAGCAGTACTTC. The J gene is TRBJ2-7, the V gene TRBV5-1, with 10 nucleotides matching TRBD1. Germline assignment: CDR1 SGHRS and CDR2 YFSETQ. The V and J ends lost 1 base and 3 bases, in that order; junction bases with no gene match: 4. This CDR3 contains 15 residues.

This chain connects TRBV5-6 to TRBJ1-4, with D possibly being TRBD1 (5 bases). CDR1 SGHDT and CDR2 YYEEEE come from the germline V gene. The CDR3 has 17 amino acids. Trimming removed 6 bases from V and 0 bases from J, with 18 bases in between. The CDR3 nucleotides read TGTGCCAGCACCCAGAGAGGGGTCTCTGCAACTAATGAAAAACTGTTTTTT. Amino acids: CASTQRGVSATNEKLFF.

V usage is TRBV18 and J usage is TRBJ1-5; 11 bases line up with TRBD1. J lost 4 bases, V lost 5 bases, and 7 bases had no gene match. Looked up from germline, CDR1 is KGHSH and CDR2 is LQKENI. This CDR3 has 16 amino acids. The DNA for the CDR3 is TGTGCCAGCTCAGCAACCCGGGACAGGGGGAATCAGCCCCAGCATTTT. As protein: CASSATRDRGNQPQHF.

The sample holds one count of this clone. The chain joins TRBV14 to TRBJ2-7, with no clear D. The CDR3 is 15 residues long. Trimming stripped 0 bases from V and 9 bases from J, with 18 bases between. CDR1 and CDR2 (germline): SGHDN, FVKESK. The CDR3 spells CASSQERVTMQRQYF. The CDR3 DNA follows: TGTGCCAGCAGCCAAGAAAGGGTCACGATGCAGAGGCAGTACTTC.

This chain joins TRBV29-1 and TRBJ1-3; D is unclear. This CDR3 is 14 amino acids long. Trimming removed 0 bases at V and 0 bases at J, with 6 bases between. Germline CDR1 and CDR2: SQVTM and ANQGSEA. CDR3 residues: CSVEDPSSGNTIYF. Here the CDR3 DNA reads TGCAGCGTTGAAGACCCTAGCTCTGGAAACACCATATATTTT.